This T cell receptor (beta chain) was sequenced in a study of blood T cell repertoires in COVID-19. The wider study: Collection of acute and convalescent COVID-19 samples took place in the United States, Italy and Spain. From T cells, B-cell-depleted T cells, or PBMCs came the material, which was cDNA or gDNA.

The authors' processing: Amplification with reference gene primers provided the estimates of nucleated cell counts. TCRdb keeps only in-frame clones here, not all; method: immunoSEQ multiplex PCR. The D gene and trimming were derived from the DNA, and the V and J assignments and clone size from that table. The table includes some 310,000 clones, around 90% detected once. CDR1 is SEHNR and CDR2 is FQNEAQ in the germline V gene (reference sequence). This CDR3 region has 16 residues. V lost 5 bases, J lost 5 bases, and 11 bases stayed unmatched. Enrollment of patients from Seattle took place during active infection, with longitudinal follow-up.

The TCR comes from a woman between 40 and 50 years old with COVID-19, enrolled during active disease. The sample taken for sequencing was peripheral blood. The chain employs TRBV7-9 and TRBJ2-3; TRBD1 matches 9 bases. CDR3 DNA: TGTGCCAGCAGCGCCGACAGGGGGATGTCCAAAGATACGCAGTATTTT. The encoded protein is CASSADRGMSKDTQYF.